A selection of T cell receptor beta chains follows, all from one sample in a study. Each CDR3 protein gets one entry after TCRdb re-called the 5' RACE reads with MiXCR. The data show fewer than 75,000 distinct CDR3 sequences, 26% seen once. The sequenced sample was tumor-infiltrating Tregs sorted from the breast tumor. Receptors originate from a female donor with breast cancer. Each CDR3 is given with its conserved first and last residue. A D gene is named only where the DNA matches it firmly. Not every row has a clone size; where given, it reads once, few, many or a size class.

clone size,J gene,V gene,D gene,CDR3 protein,CDR3 DNA
many,TRBJ2-3,TRBV20-1,TRBD2,CSARMGGGTDTQYF,TGCAGTGCTAGAATGGGAGGGGGCACAGATACGCAGTATTTT
many,TRBJ1-2,TRBV15,.,CATSRTYRDSSNGYTF,TGTGCCACCAGCAGAACCTACAGGGATAGTTCTAATGGCTACACCTTC
.,TRBJ2-3,TRBV7-2,.,CASNPVIASDTQYF,TGTGCCAGCAACCCTGTGATAGCATCGGATACGCAGTATTTT
many,TRBJ2-1,TRBV5-1,TRBD2,CASSPLPGTNYNEQFF,TGCGCCAGCAGCCCTCTTCCCGGGACTAACTACAATGAGCAGTTCTTC
few,TRBJ2-1,TRBV6-4,.,CASSEFHLNSYNEQFF,TGTGCCAGCAGTGAATTTCACCTTAACTCCTACAATGAGCAGTTCTTC
.,TRBJ1-1,TRBV9,.,CASSPGGQNTEAFF,TGTGCCAGCAGCCCCGGGGGACAGAACACTGAAGCTTTCTTT
few,TRBJ2-7,TRBV12-3/TRBV12-4,.,CASSSHGGSYEQYF,TGTGCCAGCAGTTCCCACGGGGGCAGCTACGAGCAGTACTTC
many,TRBJ1-1,TRBV24-1,.,CATRQTGQNTEAFF,TGTGCCACCAGACAAACAGGCCAGAACACTGAAGCTTTCTTT
.,TRBJ2-4,TRBV4-1,.,CASSQEASGLAKNIQYF,TGCGCCAGCAGCCAAGAAGCGAGCGGCCTAGCCAAAAACATTCAGTACTTC
few,TRBJ1-1,TRBV4-2,.,CASSQVEGRSTEAFF,TGTGCCAGCAGCCAAGTAGAGGGGAGGAGCACTGAAGCTTTCTTT
.,TRBJ2-3,TRBV5-1,TRBD2,CASSLPPAGRDTQYF,TGCGCCAGCAGCCTCCCCCCAGCGGGGAGAGATACGCAGTATTTT
.,TRBJ1-2,TRBV5-1,.,CASSLSADYGYTF,TGCGCCAGCAGCTTGTCTGCAGACTATGGCTACACCTTC
few,TRBJ1-1,TRBV6-5,.,CASFPSLNTEAFF,TGTGCCAGCTTCCCATCGTTGAACACTGAAGCTTTCTTT
few,TRBJ2-3,TRBV7-3,TRBD2,CASSSGASGTSTDTQYF,TGTGCCAGCAGCTCCGGGGCTAGCGGGACTAGCACAGATACGCAGTATTTT
many,TRBJ2-7,TRBV5-5,.,CASRLGRDSSYEQYF,TGTGCCAGCAGGCTGGGGCGGGACAGCTCCTACGAGCAGTACTTC
.,TRBJ2-5,TRBV7-9,TRBD2,CASSPLAGGGETQYF,TGTGCCAGCAGCCCATTAGCGGGAGGAGGGGAGACCCAGTACTTC
.,TRBJ2-6,TRBV6-5,TRBD1,CASSYRGRGANVLTF,TGTGCCAGCAGTTACAGGGGGCGCGGGGCCAACGTCCTGACTTTC
few,TRBJ1-5,TRBV3-1,TRBD1,CASSQGQGSVQPQHF,TGTGCCAGCAGCCAAGGACAGGGAAGTGTTCAGCCCCAGCATTTT
few,TRBJ1-2,TRBV5-6,.,CASSGQGRRYGYTF,TGTGCCAGCAGCGGGCAGGGGCGAAGATATGGCTACACCTTC
many,TRBJ2-3,TRBV9,TRBD2,CASSGSPGLANTQYF,TGTGCCAGCAGCGGATCTCCGGGACTAGCTAATACGCAGTATTTT
few,TRBJ1-5,TRBV6-1,.,CASSELMRGDQPQHF,TGTGCCAGCAGTGAATTAATGAGAGGTGATCAGCCCCAGCATTTT
.,TRBJ2-1,TRBV20-1,TRBD2,CSARDSRASGYNEQFF,TGCAGTGCTAGAGACTCCCGGGCTAGCGGTTACAATGAGCAGTTCTTC
few,TRBJ2-3,TRBV5-1,.,CASSLKAGQRTDTQYF,TGCGCCAGCAGCTTGAAAGCGGGACAACGCACAGATACGCAGTATTTT
.,TRBJ1-6,TRBV28,.,CASSRGGSTPLHF,TGTGCCAGCAGCCGGGGAGGGTCGACACCCCTCCACTTT
.,TRBJ2-7,TRBV6-5,.,CASSYGDGYEQYF,TGTGCCAGCAGTTACGGGGACGGCTACGAGCAGTACTTC
few,TRBJ2-1,TRBV5-1,.,CASSFPFSGLSYNEQFF,TGCGCCAGCAGCTTCCCATTTAGCGGCCTATCCTACAATGAGCAGTTCTTC
.,TRBJ1-1,TRBV20-1,.,CSASRTAEAFF,TGCAGTGCTAGTAGGACAGCTGAAGCTTTCTTT
.,TRBJ2-3,TRBV5-1,.,CASSLGASTDTQYF,TGCGCCAGCAGCTTGGGGGCTAGCACAGATACGCAGTATTTT
.,TRBJ2-7,TRBV3-1,.,CASSLNPYEQYF,TGTGCCAGCAGCCTCAACCCCTACGAGCAGTACTTC
.,TRBJ2-1,TRBV10-3,TRBD2,CAISAYGGGLDYNEQFF,TGTGCCATCAGTGCCTACGGTGGGGGACTAGACTACAATGAGCAGTTCTTC
.,TRBJ2-3,TRBV4-3,TRBD2,CASSQGLAGSLADTQYF,TGCGCCAGCAGCCAAGGGCTAGCGGGGAGTCTAGCAGATACGCAGTATTTT
.,TRBJ1-3,TRBV20-1,TRBD1,CSADYRGDSSGNTIYF,TGCAGTGCCGATTACAGGGGCGATAGCTCTGGAAACACCATATATTTT
.,TRBJ2-3,TRBV2,.,CASSRQRPTDTQYF,TGTGCCAGCAGCCGACAGCGGCCCACAGATACGCAGTATTTT
many,TRBJ1-1,TRBV6-5,.,CASKRNTEAFF,TGTGCCAGCAAGAGGAACACTGAAGCTTTCTTT
many,TRBJ2-2,TRBV7-3,.,CASSSKDTGELFF,TGTGCCAGCAGCTCAAAGGACACCGGGGAGCTGTTTTTT
many,TRBJ2-7,TRBV6-2/TRBV6-3,TRBD2,CASSFELAGGLPTSYEQYF,TGTGCCAGCAGTTTCGAGCTAGCGGGAGGCCTACCCACGTCCTACGAGCAGTACTTC
.,TRBJ2-2,TRBV7-2,.,CASSSFAGELFF,TGTGCCAGCAGCTCCTTCGCCGGGGAGCTGTTTTTT
.,TRBJ1-1,TRBV5-6,.,CASSPQGHTEAFF,TGTGCCAGCAGCCCGCAGGGGCACACTGAAGCTTTCTTT
few,TRBJ2-7,TRBV20-1,.,CSASGGEQYF,TGCAGTGCTAGTGGAGGAGAGCAGTACTTC
many,TRBJ1-2,TRBV6-2/TRBV6-3,.,CASKFLAQYGYTF,TGTGCCAGCAAATTTCTGGCTCAGTATGGCTACACCTTC
.,TRBJ2-7,TRBV3-1,TRBD1,CTSSQAQGAVEQYF,TGTACCAGCAGCCAAGCGCAGGGGGCGGTCGAGCAGTACTTC
.,TRBJ1-2,TRBV27,.,CASSFNGGNYGYTF,TGTGCCAGCAGTTTCAATGGGGGTAACTATGGCTACACCTTC
few,TRBJ2-6,TRBV12-3/TRBV12-4,.,CASSLKGTSSGANVLTF,TGTGCCAGCAGTTTAAAGGGGACCAGCTCTGGGGCCAACGTCCTGACTTTC
.,TRBJ1-2,TRBV2,TRBD1,CASSEVPGQGASGYTF,TGTGCCAGCAGTGAAGTTCCGGGACAGGGGGCTTCCGGCTACACCTTC
.,TRBJ1-2,TRBV5-1,.,CASTGGGAYGYTF,TGCGCCAGCACAGGTGGAGGGGCCTATGGCTACACCTTC
.,TRBJ2-5,TRBV7-2,.,CASSLAAGSATQYF,TGTGCCAGCAGCTTAGCGGCGGGGTCAGCGACCCAGTACTTC
.,TRBJ1-1,TRBV28,.,CASSPQAGDTEAFF,TGTGCCAGCAGTCCTCAGGCAGGGGACACTGAAGCTTTCTTT
medium-sized,TRBJ2-5,TRBV6-5,TRBD2,CASSYSSSGGAGETQYF,TGTGCCAGCAGTTACTCGTCTAGCGGGGGGGCCGGGGAGACCCAGTACTTC